This section outlines one T cell receptor beta chain sequence together with its context. Its specificity is not known. The data belong to a study of shared clonotypes between healthy human individuals. Study results and limitations: Generation probabilities were higher for clonotypes shared across all four sorted-subset donors than for unshared ones.

The assay was immunoSEQ multiplex PCR, and TCRdb's table has in-frame clones only and misses some. This table has about 2,500,000 clones, around nine tenths appearing once. The receptor's source is a young man in good health. Material: naive CD4+ T cells sorted from blood. Subset indicated: CD45RA+ positively selected.

The CDR3 DNA reads TGTGCTAGTGGTTTGGATACCGGGACCTTCCAAGAGACCCAGTACTTC. Amino acid sequence: CASGLDTGTFQETQYF. This chain joins TRBV12-5 and TRBJ2-5; either TRBD1 or TRBD2 may supply D (5 bases each). CDR3 size: 16 residues. V was cut by 1 base and J by 1 base, with 13 bases left in between. Germline CDR1 LGHNT, CDR2 FRNRAP.